This passage covers 8 T cell receptor beta chains from one sample sequenced in a study of T cells expressing NK-cell markers. TCRdb reanalyzed the 5' RACE reads, giving one entry per CDR3 protein sequence and no DNA. This listing includes 500,000 to 700,000 distinct CDR3 sequences. Sequencing was done on a sample of blood T cells: a sorted CD56 or NKG2C T cell subset, CD4+ or CD8+ T cells, or bulk PBMC T cells (not recorded which). All receptors derive from a man aged 18 to 29 in good health.

The chain couples TRBV10-1 to TRBJ2-6. Per the germline V gene, CDR1 is WNHNN and CDR2 is SYGVQD (reference sequence). The CDR3 runs to 15 residues. CDR3 amino acids: CASSDGSSGANVLTF.

The chain carries TRBV20-1 and TRBJ2-3; TCRdb names TRBD2, which stays unverified in the absence of DNA. Germline assignment: CDR1 DFQATT and CDR2 SNEGSKA (reference sequence). This CDR3 is 16 amino acids long. The CDR3 here is CSARGIAGLSTDTQYF.

The chain joins TRBV6-1 to TRBJ2-2; TCRdb's D call, TRBD1, is unchecked because there is no DNA. CDR1 MNHNS and CDR2 SASEGT come from the germline V gene. This CDR3 has 14 amino acids. The chain's CDR3 is CASSAGINTGELFF.

The chain couples TRBV28 to TRBJ2-1; TCRdb's D gene call, TRBD1, goes unchecked for lack of DNA. This CDR3 comprises 15 residues. Germline V gene sequence: CDR1 MDHEN, CDR2 SYDVKM. The CDR3 sequence is CASSHQGRAYNEQFF.

The V call is TRBV20-1, the J call TRBJ2-7; TCRdb proposes TRBD1, but this gene call is untestable without DNA. The germline V gene has CDR1 DFQATT and CDR2 SNEGSKA (reference sequence). This CDR3 spans 16 amino acids. The CDR3 sequence: CSASGSAQGIRYEQYF.

The chain is built from TRBV3-1 and TRBJ2-1; the TCRdb D gene call, TRBD1, has no DNA to confirm it. This CDR3 region has 11 residues. CDR1 LGHDT and CDR2 YNNKEL come from the germline V gene (reference sequence). CDR3 sequence: CASSEGTGEFF.

This sequence joins TRBV30 and TRBJ1-5; lacking DNA, the TRBD1 call made by TCRdb goes unchecked. Germline CDR1 reads GTSNPN; CDR2 reads SVGIG (reference sequence). The CDR3 has 13 residues. The CDR3 spells CAWGQGAAQPQHF.

The CDR3 here is CASSGYQGAKSYEQYF. V and J are TRBV2 and TRBJ2-7; TCRdb calls TRBD1, which cannot be checked without DNA. This CDR3 spans 16 amino acids. Germline V gene lookup returns CDR1 SNHLY and CDR2 FYNNEI.